What follows are 31 T cell receptor beta chains derived from one specimen sequenced in a study of tumor-infiltrating lymphocytes in primary liver carcinoma. Synthesis of TCR beta cDNA was carried out from approximately 0.55 ug total RNA with a constant-region primer. Libraries of TCR beta came from three nested multiplex PCR rounds with slightly modified ARM-PCR. The study ran its first two PCR rounds for nine to ten cycles each, using TRBV1-TRBV30 forward primers and a C-beta reverse primer. TCRdb reprocessed the multiplex PCR reads via MiXCR and lists one record per CDR3 protein. In the table there are over 100,000 distinct CDR3 sequences, about two thirds of which are singletons. From unsorted bulk tissue weighing roughly 19-34 mg, DNA and RNA were co-extracted. Material for sequencing was tumor-adjacent normal liver tissue. The receptors were sampled from a woman in her sixties or seventies with primary liver carcinoma and hepatitis B virus infection.

This clonotype has only a few counts. The gene calls are TRBV11-2 and TRBJ1-1, with no clear D. V was cut by 4 bases and J by 4 bases, with 13 bases left in between. The CDR3 is 14 residues long. CDR1 and CDR2 from the germline V gene are SGHAT and FQNNGV. The CDR3 bases are TGTGCCAGCAGCTGGGGATGGATGAGCACTGAAGCTTTCTTT. Its translation is CASSWGWMSTEAFF. Together with reference TRBV11-2 and TRBJ1-1, the CDR3 gives the full variable domain: EAGVAQSPRYKIIEKRQSVAFWCNPISGHATLYWYQQILGQGPKLLIQFQNNGVVDDSQLPKDRFSAERLKGVDSTLKIQPAKLEDSAVYLCASSWGWMSTEAFFGQGTRLTVV.

As concerns this clonotype: The DNA is left out, because the CDR3 cannot be placed on it with certainty; the CDR3 is given as TCRdb lists it. J is TRBJ2-5 and V is TRBV11-2; the table's D call, TRBD2, was not checked against the DNA. The CDR3 comprises 16 residues, both ends counted. Germline V gives CDR1 SGHAT, CDR2 FQNNGV. The CDR3 reads CANSYYCGSGRETQYF.

This chain joins TRBV7-9 and TRBJ2-2; D ambiguous. V was cut by 2 bases and J by 7 bases, with 17 bases left in between. This CDR3 has 16 amino acids. Germline V CDR1 and CDR2: SEHNR, FQNEAQ (reference sequence). As DNA, the CDR3 is TGTGCCAGCAGCTTATGGCAGGACCAACCGAGCGGGGAGCTGTTTTTT. Translated, it gives CASSLWQDQPSGELFF.

Comments on this clonotype: A much larger clone sits a single nucleotide away, making a read error possible. The chain joins TRBV28 to TRBJ2-3; 8 bases are a match to TRBD2. J lost 1 base, V lost 3 bases, and 3 bases had no gene match. This CDR3 has 15 residues. In germline, CDR1 is MDHEN, CDR2 SYDVKM. CDR3 coding DNA: TGTGCCAGCAGTTTGTCGGGGGGGGGCACAGATACGCAGTATTTT. Protein: CASSLSGGGTDTQYF.

To note about this clonotype: The junction departs from germline at one end; a sequencing error may be responsible. V and J are TRBV6-1 and TRBJ1-5, with D possibly being TRBD1 (6 bases). The CDR3 consists of 16 residues. Germline V gives CDR1 MNHNS, CDR2 SASEGT. This chain's CDR3 is CASNGPMGASNQPQHF. The CDR3, as DNA: TGTGCCAGCAATGGCCCTATGGGGGCTAGCAATCAGCCCCAACATTTT.

There are many counts of this clonotype. This chain joins TRBV29-1 and TRBJ1-1; tentatively, D is TRBD1 (6 bases). CDR1 is SQVTM, CDR2 ANQGSEA, per germline. V was pared by 0 bases and J by 11 bases, with 16 bases between. CDR3 length: 13 residues. This chain's CDR3 is CSVEEGAGAWAFF. In nucleotides, the CDR3 is TGCAGCGTTGAAGAGGGGGCAGGGGCGTGGGCTTTCTTT.

This clonotype was counted once. This may be a read error, as it is one base from a much larger clone. This chain uses TRBV29-1 with TRBJ2-5, with 9 bases lining up with TRBD2. Germline CDR1 reads SQVTM; CDR2 reads ANQGSEA. This CDR3 comprises 15 residues. CDR3 loop: CSAEDAGGSRETQYF. CDR3 nucleotide sequence: TGCAGCGCTGAAGACGCGGGAGGGTCTAGGGAGACCCAGTACTTC. The complete variable domain, with remaining parts taken from reference TRBV29-1 and TRBJ2-5, reads SAVISQKPSRDICQRGTSLTIQCQVDSQVTMMFWYRQQPGQSLTLIATANQGSEATYESGFVIDKFPISRPNLTFSTLTVSNMSPEDSSIYLCSAEDAGGSRETQYFGPGTRLLVL.

As to this clonotype: The junction and the germline gene differ at one end; a read error may be behind it. The chain has TRBV11-2 and TRBJ1-6; no reliable D call. This CDR3 region has 14 residues. The germline gives CDR1 SGHAT, CDR2 FQNNGV. CDR3 nucleotide sequence: TGTGCGAGCAGCTTGCAGCCTCTTAATTCACCCCCCCACTTT. Protein product: CASSLQPLNSPPHF.

Comment on this clonotype: One junction end does not reproduce the germline sequence, and a read error may be involved. The CDR3 DNA follows: TGTGTCAGCAGACTAACCGGGACGGCTGTTTTTTACGAGCAGTACTTC. It translates to CVSRLTGTAVFYEQYF. This chain joins TRBV28 and TRBJ2-7; the D gene could be TRBD1 or TRBD2 (5 bases each). The germline gives CDR1 MDHEN, CDR2 SYDVKM. The CDR3 sequence is 16 residues long.

To note about this clonotype: At one end the junction does not follow the germline gene, possibly because of a read error. The chain employs TRBV29-1 and TRBJ2-3; no firm D call. The length of the CDR3 is 14 residues. CDR1 SQVTM and CDR2 ANQGSEA come from the germline V gene. This CDR3 reads CNVEGRSSADTQYF. As DNA, the CDR3 is TGCAACGTTGAAGGCAGGAGTTCCGCAGATACGCAGTATTTT.

This clonotype was observed a few times. A much larger clonotype is one base distant, so this may be a read error. The rearrangement joins TRBV28 to TRBJ1-4; perhaps TRBD1 as D (5 bases). CDR1 MDHEN and CDR2 SYDVKM come from the germline V gene. This CDR3 has 14 amino acids. CDR3 bases: TGTGCCAACAGTTTCGCCCGGGACAATGAAAAACTGTTTTTT. Translated: CANSFARDNEKLFF.

This clonotype was seen many times. The V gene is TRBV29-1, the J gene TRBJ1-1, with a tentative D call TRBD1 (5 bases). The CDR3 covers 13 residues. Germline lookup yields CDR1 SQVTM and CDR2 ANQGSEA. V dropped 2 bases and J dropped 1 base, with 8 bases sitting between them. The CDR3 sequence is CSVETRANTEAFF. CDR3 DNA sequence: TGCAGCGTTGAAACCAGGGCGAACACTGAAGCTTTCTTT.

The rearrangement joins TRBV5-1 to TRBJ2-3; D is possibly TRBD1 (5 bases). Between the trimmed V and J ends, which lost 3 bases and 3 bases, there was a span of 11 bases. Germline assignment: CDR1 SGHRS and CDR2 YFSETQ. The CDR3 consists of 14 residues. The CDR3 sequence: CASSSDRTTDTQYF. The CDR3 DNA reads TGCGCCAGCAGCTCCGACAGAACAACAGATACGCAGTATTTT. Variable domain in full (rest from reference TRBV5-1 and TRBJ2-3): KAGVTQTPRYLIKTRGQQVTLSCSPISGHRSVSWYQQTPGQGLQFLFEYFSETQRNKGNFPGRFSGRQFSNSRSEMNVSTLELGDSALYLCASSSDRTTDTQYFGPGTRLTVL.

This chain links TRBV28 with TRBJ2-1, with D hard to call. The germline V and J ends were trimmed by 5 bases and 6 bases, with 14 bases remaining between them. This CDR3 has 14 amino acids. Germline assignment: CDR1 MDHEN and CDR2 SYDVKM. The CDR3 loop is CASSPPLSGNEQFF. CDR3 nucleotide sequence: TGTGCCAGCAGTCCCCCGTTGAGTGGCAATGAGCAGTTCTTC.

This clonotype has just a few counts. A read error may account for a junction end that differs from germline. CDR3 loop: CARSRQIAGRPTDTQYF. CDR3 sequence (DNA): TGCGCCAGGAGCCGTCAGATAGCGGGAAGACCCACAGATACGCAGTATTTT. The chain employs TRBV4-1 and TRBJ2-3; 8 bases align to TRBD2. This CDR3 is built from 17 residues. CDR1 and CDR2 from the germline V gene are MGHRA and YSYEKL.

The chain is built from TRBV11-2 and TRBJ2-3; D not certain. The CDR3 contains 15 residues. The V and J ends lost 6 bases and 1 base respectively, with 14 bases between them. Per germline, CDR1 SGHAT and CDR2 FQNNGV. Written as DNA, the CDR3 is TGTGCCAGCAGTTTCGGACCTGGACGCACAGATACGCAGTATTTT. This sequence encodes CASSFGPGRTDTQYF.

To note about this clonotype: This may be a read error: a much more frequent sequence differs by one nucleotide. The chain uses TRBV28 and TRBJ1-1, with a weak D call TRBD1 (5 bases). The germline gives CDR1 MDHEN, CDR2 SYDVKM. This CDR3 is built from 14 residues. CDR3 protein: CASSSPGGNIEAFF. The CDR3 DNA reads TGTGCCAGCAGTTCCCCCGGGGGGAACATTGAAGCTTTCTTT.

The rearrangement uses TRBV6-5 and TRBJ1-2, with 9 bases identical to TRBD1. CDR1 and CDR2 from the germline V gene are MNHEY and SVGAGI. This CDR3 has 17 residues. V was pared by 9 bases and J by 9 bases, with 23 bases of the junction left unmatched. CDR3 loop: CASSPYRTGESPNSYTF. The CDR3 region has the DNA TGTGCCAGTAGTCCCTATAGGACAGGGGAGAGTCCTAATAGCTACACCTTC.

This clonotype was counted at least ten times. The rearrangement joins TRBV5-4 to TRBJ2-7; D possibly corresponds to TRBD2 (5 bases). CDR1 and CDR2 from the germline V gene are SGHNT and YYREEE (reference sequence). The CDR3 contains 15 residues. V shed 3 bases and J shed 8 bases, with 21 bases lying between them. CDR3 residues: CASSSQTDSLVKQYF. The CDR3 DNA reads as TGTGCCAGCAGCTCTCAAACGGACTCCCTAGTCAAGCAGTACTTC.

As regards this clonotype: A much larger clone differs from this one at a single base, so this may be a read error. The genes are TRBV28 and TRBJ2-2; no definite D call. CDR3 length: 16 amino acids. Germline-derived CDR1 and CDR2 are MDHEN and SYDVKM. Deletions cut 5 bases from V and 1 base from J, with 14 bases between. In DNA form, the CDR3 reads TGTGCCAGCAGTACCAGGAGACGGCTGAACACCGGGGAGCTGTTTTTT. Its translation: CASSTRRRLNTGELFF. Supplemented by reference TRBV28 and TRBJ2-2, the full variable domain reads DVKVTQSSRYLVKRTGEKVFLECVQDMDHENMFWYRQDPGLGLRLIYFSYDVKMKEKGDIPEGYSVSREKKERFSLILESASTNQTSMYLCASSTRRRLNTGELFFGEGSRLTVL.

A note on this clonotype: Without the conserved terminal phenylalanine or tryptophan, this CDR3 likely stems from a read error. The CDR3 spells CASSFGRGNYDQYL. For the CDR3, the DNA is TGTGCCAGCAGCTTCGGGAGGGGAAATTACGATCAGTACTTA. The rearrangement links TRBV5-6 to TRBJ2-7, with 8 bases fitting TRBD2. Germline CDR1 is SGHDT and CDR2 is YYEEEE. The CDR3 is made up of 14 amino acids.

This clonotype qualifies as medium-sized (0.01 to 0.1%). This chain uses TRBV29-1 with TRBJ2-5; D call uncertain. The CDR3 has 13 amino acids. V dropped 1 base and J dropped 3 bases, with 9 bases sitting between them. Germline V gene sequence: CDR1 SQVTM, CDR2 ANQGSEA. For the CDR3, the DNA is TGCAGCGTTGAAGGGTCTGCAAAAGAGACCCAGTACTTC. It is translated as CSVEGSAKETQYF.

A note on this clonotype: A read error is possible here, since a much larger clone lies one base away. The rearrangement links TRBV5-1 to TRBJ2-5; no clear D. V dropped 4 bases and J dropped 3 bases, with 7 bases sitting between them. CDR1 is SGHRS and CDR2 is YFSETQ in the germline V gene. There are 12 residues in the CDR3. CDR3: CASSHAEETQYF. In nucleotides, the CDR3 is TGCGCCAGCAGCCACGCGGAAGAGACCCAGTACTTC. The complete variable domain, with remaining parts taken from reference TRBV5-1 and TRBJ2-5, reads KAGVTQTPRYLIKTRGQQVTLSCSPISGHRSVSWYQQTPGQGLQFLFEYFSETQRNKGNFPGRFSGRQFSNSRSEMNVSTLELGDSALYLCASSHAEETQYFGPGTRLLVL.

This clonotype was counted once. The CDR3 does not close with the conserved phenylalanine or tryptophan, likely indicating a read error. No DNA is shown, since the ends of the CDR3 on it are uncertain; the CDR3 is the one TCRdb lists. The V call is TRBV4-1, the J call TRBJ2-1; the table gives TRBD1 as D, unverified against the DNA. Germline values: CDR1 MGHRA, CDR2 YSYEKL. The CDR3 is 15 amino acids in total, end residues counted. The CDR3 protein is CASSQTDRGRNEQLS.

As for this clonotype: Its ends do not fully match the called genes, so a read error is possible. The J gene is TRBJ2-5, the V gene TRBV29-1, with D tentatively TRBD1 or TRBD2 (5 bases each). From germline, CDR1 is SQVTM and CDR2 ANQGSEA. The CDR3 covers 14 residues. CDR3 residues: CSVEFRWLGETQCF. CDR3 DNA: TGCAGCGTTGAGTTCAGGTGGCTGGGGGAGACCCAGTGCTTC.

Concerning this clonotype: A much larger clone differs by one base, so this may be a read error. This rearrangement joins TRBV10-3 to TRBJ2-4, with 11 bases aligning to TRBD2. This CDR3 has 17 amino acids. V trimming: 2 bases; J trimming: 8 bases; junction bases outside the gene matches: 11. CDR1 is ENHRY and CDR2 is SYGVKD in the germline V gene. The CDR3 DNA follows: TGTGCCATCAGTGAGGCCCAACTAGCGGGAGAGTCGGACATTCAGTACTTC. Protein product: CAISEAQLAGESDIQYF.

For this clonotype: The junction does not match germline at one end; this may be a read error. J is TRBJ2-3 and V is TRBV29-1; D may correspond to TRBD1 or TRBD2 (5 bases each). This CDR3 is 16 amino acids long. Germline values: CDR1 SQVTM, CDR2 ANQGSEA. DNA for the CDR3: TGCATCGTTGAAGCACGGGGCCCTATCTGCGCAGATACGCAGTATTTT. This sequence encodes CIVEARGPICADTQYF.

The chain couples TRBV2 to TRBJ2-2; no definite D call. V lost 4 bases, J lost 4 bases, and 7 bases lay in between. This CDR3 spans 13 amino acids. Germline values: CDR1 SNHLY, CDR2 FYNNEI. As DNA, the CDR3 is TGTGCCAGCAGTGCCCGTGGCACCGGGGAGCTGTTTTTT. Protein product: CASSARGTGELFF.

Remarks on this clonotype: One junction end disagrees with the germline gene, perhaps due to a read error. The chain recombines TRBV7-9 with TRBJ2-7, with D tentatively TRBD1 (6 bases). The CDR3 is 14 amino acids. The germline V gene encodes CDR1 SEHNR and CDR2 FQNEAQ (reference sequence). CDR3 nucleotides: TGTGCCAGCAGTTTAGCCCACAGGGCCCAGGGGCAGTACTTC. Translated, it gives CASSLAHRAQGQYF.

This clonotype showed up many times. One base away lies a much larger clone, so this may be a sequencing read error. The chain recombines TRBV11-2 with TRBJ2-3; 11 nucleotides line up with TRBD1. This CDR3 has 14 residues. The V gene's germline CDR1 is SGHAT and CDR2 FQNNGV. In nucleotides, the CDR3 is TGTGCCGGCAGCCTGGACAGGGGGCCAGATACGCAGTATTTT. Amino acids: CAGSLDRGPDTQYF.

As concerns this clonotype: One junction end disagrees with the germline gene, perhaps due to a read error. The chain is built from TRBV6-2 or TRBV6-3 and TRBJ2-2, with TRBD2 identical over 9 bases. The CDR3 has 15 residues. Germline assignment: CDR1 MNHEY and CDR2 SVGEGT. In nucleotides, the CDR3 is TGTGCCAACAGTTACTCCTTAGCGGGAGCCGGGGAGCTGTTCTTT. It codes for CANSYSLAGAGELFF.